This T cell receptor (beta chain) was retrieved from a study of shared clonotypes between healthy human individuals. CDR3 length: 16 amino acids. Trimming cost V 0 bases and J 3 bases, with 12 bases left between them. Looked up from germline, CDR1 is SGHRS and CDR2 is YFSETQ. Repertoires were generated with immunoSEQ multiplex PCR, while TCRdb's copy carries only in-frame clones and drops some. The data contain 490,000 or so clones, around 80% of them seen just once; the ten biggest clones take up 10% to 15%. This sequence originates from a woman in her forties in good health. Some clones in this sample may be carry-over from other donors' samples. The chain recombines TRBV5-1 with TRBJ2-2; D not certain. Sequences were obtained from PBMCs. CDR3 nucleotides: TGCGCCAGCAGCTTGGAGCCAGCCCGCGACACCGGGGAGCTGTTTTTT. It encodes CASSLEPARDTGELFF.